These 2 T cell receptor beta chains were all obtained from the same sample, sequenced in a study of T cells in Graves' hyperthyroidism and ophthalmopathy. Authors of the study amplified TCR beta CDR3 regions from RNA transcripts. With the HTBI primer set, the TCR CDR3 went through a first round of RT-PCR. Via MiXCR, TCRdb re-called the multiplex PCR reads, giving one row per CDR3 protein. The top ten clones hold around 20% of a sample with roughly 360,000 distinct CDR3 sequences, approximately 13% of them seen once. Sequencing was performed on blood. The receptors originated from a man aged 30-40 years with Graves' hyperthyroidism that later progressed to Graves' ophthalmopathy.

This clonotype has more than one count but fewer than ten. V usage is TRBV10-3 and J usage is TRBJ2-3, with 10 bases fitting TRBD2. V was pared by 6 bases and J by 0 bases, with 12 bases of the junction left unmatched. Germline V gene data show CDR1 as ENHRY and CDR2 as SYGVKD. CDR3 length: 18 residues. The CDR3 nucleotides read TGTGCCATCAGGTCGGTTAGCGGGGGGTCCTCTAGCACAGATACGCAGTATTTT. This encodes CAIRSVSGGSSSTDTQYF.

The rearrangement links TRBV13 to TRBJ2-5, with D perhaps TRBD2 (6 bases). Germline V lookup: CDR1 PRHDT, CDR2 FYEKMQ (reference sequence). V was clipped by 5 bases and J by 5 bases, with 18 bases between them. CDR3 length: 15 residues. The CDR3 DNA reads TGTGCCAGCAGCCTCTCTACTAGCATGTCGGAGACCCAGTACTTC. This translates into CASSLSTSMSETQYF.